This is a list of T cell receptor beta chains from one sample in a study of T cells in tuberculosis. TCRdb's table, derived via immunoSEQ multiplex PCR, lists solely in-frame clones and lacks some. The sample lists around 23,000 clones, approximately 85% seen once, with about 15% in the top ten. The sequenced sample was PBMCs, obtained at tuberculosis diagnosis. The origin of the receptors is an adult with tuberculosis. CDR3s include the opening cysteine and the closing phenylalanine or tryptophan. The order of the fields is clone size, D gene, V gene, J gene, CDR3 DNA, CDR3 protein. A D gene is named only where the DNA matches it firmly. A clone size is listed for some rows: how often the clone was seen (once, few, many), or a class if it is expanded.

abundance: .
d_gene: TRBD1
v_gene: TRBV10-3
j_gene: TRBJ2-1
CDR3nt: TGTGCCATCAGTGAGTCGGGACAGGGGTTCAATGAGCAGTTCTTC
CDR3aa: CAISESGQGFNEQFF

abundance: .
d_gene: .
v_gene: TRBV4-3
j_gene: TRBJ2-2
CDR3nt: TGCGCCAGCAGCCAAGATGTGGGGGCCAGGGAGCTGTTTTTT
CDR3aa: CASSQDVGARELFF

abundance: .
d_gene: TRBD1
v_gene: TRBV9
j_gene: TRBJ1-1
CDR3nt: TGTGCCAGCAGCGGAGGGCAGGGGGCAGTTAAGAACACTGAAGCTTTCTTT
CDR3aa: CASSGGQGAVKNTEAFF

abundance: .
d_gene: .
v_gene: TRBV7-2
j_gene: TRBJ1-2
CDR3nt: TGTGCCAGCAGCTTAGACACAGGGTACTATGGCTACACCTTC
CDR3aa: CASSLDTGYYGYTF

abundance: .
d_gene: .
v_gene: TRBV6-1
j_gene: TRBJ1-5
CDR3nt: TGTGCCAGCAGTGACACAGGGACTCAGCCCCAGCATTTT
CDR3aa: CASSDTGTQPQHF

abundance: few
d_gene: .
v_gene: TRBV7-6
j_gene: TRBJ1-4
CDR3nt: TGTGCCAGCAGCTTACGTGGGAGTAATGAAAAACTGTTTTTT
CDR3aa: CASSLRGSNEKLFF

abundance: .
d_gene: TRBD2
v_gene: TRBV2
j_gene: TRBJ2-3
CDR3nt: TGTGCCAGCAGTGTCCGCCTACTAGCGGGGCTCACAGATACGCAGTATTTT
CDR3aa: CASSVRLLAGLTDTQYF

abundance: once
d_gene: TRBD1
v_gene: TRBV28
j_gene: TRBJ1-5
CDR3nt: TGTGCCAGCAGTTTTCAGGGGGCCGAAGGGCAGCCCCAGCATTTT
CDR3aa: CASSFQGAEGQPQHF

abundance: .
d_gene: .
v_gene: TRBV7-8
j_gene: TRBJ2-7
CDR3nt: TGTGCCAGCAGCTTAGTAGCCCCCTCCTACGAGCAGTACTTC
CDR3aa: CASSLVAPSYEQYF

abundance: .
d_gene: TRBD1
v_gene: TRBV10-3
j_gene: TRBJ2-1
CDR3nt: TGTGCCATCAGGAGGGAACAGGGGGCTTCCTACAATGAGCAGTTCTTC
CDR3aa: CAIRREQGASYNEQFF

abundance: .
d_gene: .
v_gene: TRBV30
j_gene: TRBJ1-2
CDR3nt: TGTGCCTGGAGCCCCGGAGCTAACTATGGCTACACCTTC
CDR3aa: CAWSPGANYGYTF

abundance: .
d_gene: TRBD2
v_gene: TRBV11-3
j_gene: TRBJ2-2
CDR3nt: TGTGCCAGCAGCTTGGGGGTTAGCGGGACCGGGGAGCTGTTTTTT
CDR3aa: CASSLGVSGTGELFF

abundance: .
d_gene: TRBD1
v_gene: TRBV14
j_gene: TRBJ2-3
CDR3nt: TGTGCCAGCAGCCTCCGGGCAGGGGGCTTGGGAGATACGCAGTATTTT
CDR3aa: CASSLRAGGLGDTQYF

abundance: .
d_gene: TRBD1
v_gene: TRBV6-5
j_gene: TRBJ2-3
CDR3nt: TGTGCCAGCGGACAGGGCACAGATACGCAGTATTTT
CDR3aa: CASGQGTDTQYF

abundance: .
d_gene: .
v_gene: TRBV10-3
j_gene: TRBJ2-1
CDR3nt: TGTGCCATCAGTGAGCCGACAGGTCTGGGGTACAATGAGCAGTTCTTC
CDR3aa: CAISEPTGLGYNEQFF

abundance: few
d_gene: TRBD2
v_gene: TRBV2
j_gene: TRBJ2-1
CDR3nt: TGTGCCAGCAGTGAAGTCGGGGGGGGTTACAATGAGCAGTTCTTC
CDR3aa: CASSEVGGGYNEQFF

abundance: once
d_gene: .
v_gene: TRBV19
j_gene: TRBJ2-3
CDR3nt: TGTGCCAGTAGTGTTGACAGATTGTCGGATACGCAGTATTTT
CDR3aa: CASSVDRLSDTQYF